There are many counts of the clone carrying this T cell receptor beta chain. Its antigen is undetermined. The data were obtained in a study of T cells in Graves' hyperthyroidism and ophthalmopathy. The authors took PBMCs from 9.5 to 10 ml fresh peripheral blood. General study findings and limits: Model predictions of ophthalmopathy came a median roughly 6.4 months before onset. A model built on 13 V-J features separated ophthalmopathy from stable hyperthyroidism.

RNA transcripts served as the template for amplifying TCR beta CDR3 regions. When the TCR CDR3 underwent first-round RT-PCR, the HTBI primer set was used. TCRdb independently ran MiXCR on the multiplex PCR reads; one entry per CDR3 protein. The data show 650,000 to 850,000 distinct CDR3 sequences, approximately 19% seen once. This sequence originates from a woman aged 45-65 years with Graves' hyperthyroidism that later progressed to Graves' ophthalmopathy. Sequenced: blood.

CDR3 region: CASSSTGSNEKLFF. The CDR3 DNA sequence: TGTGCCAGCAGTTCAACAGGGTCTAATGAAAAACTGTTTTTT. The chain joins TRBV27 to TRBJ1-4; D might be TRBD1 (6 bases). V was trimmed by 4 bases and J by 3 bases, leaving 9 bases between them. The CDR3 has 14 amino acids. Germline loops: CDR1 MNHEY, CDR2 SMNVEV (reference sequence).